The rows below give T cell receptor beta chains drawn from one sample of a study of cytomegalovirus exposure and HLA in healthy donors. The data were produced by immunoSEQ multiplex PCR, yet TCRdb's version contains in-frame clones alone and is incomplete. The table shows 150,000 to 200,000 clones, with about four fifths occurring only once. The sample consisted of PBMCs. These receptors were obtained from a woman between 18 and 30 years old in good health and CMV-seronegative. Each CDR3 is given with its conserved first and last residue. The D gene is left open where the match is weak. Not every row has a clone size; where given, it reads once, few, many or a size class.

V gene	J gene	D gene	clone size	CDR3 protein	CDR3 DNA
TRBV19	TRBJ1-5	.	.	CASSVRGTTSNQPQHF	TGTGCCAGTAGTGTACGGGGAACGACTAGCAATCAGCCCCAGCATTTT
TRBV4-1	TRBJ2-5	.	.	CASSQENGGSGEETQYF	TGCGCCAGCAGCCAAGAAAACGGTGGCTCGGGGGAGGAGACCCAGTACTTC
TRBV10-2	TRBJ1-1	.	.	CASSEMGARADGTEAFF	TGCGCCAGCAGTGAGATGGGGGCTCGGGCGGACGGCACTGAAGCTTTCTTT
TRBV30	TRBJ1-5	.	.	CAWSVQQVIGYGGQPQHF	TGTGCCTGGAGTGTACAGCAGGTCATCGGATACGGTGGTCAGCCCCAGCATTTT
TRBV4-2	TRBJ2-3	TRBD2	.	CASSPPSGIIPSTDTQYF	TGTGCCAGCAGCCCTCCTAGCGGGATAATCCCGAGCACAGATACGCAGTATTTT
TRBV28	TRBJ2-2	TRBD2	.	CASSRLAGVTGELLF	TGTGCCAGCAGTAGGCTAGCGGGAGTTACCGGGGAGCTGCTTTTT
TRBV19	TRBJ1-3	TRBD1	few	CASSGTGGNTIYF	TGTGCCAGTAGTGGGACAGGCGGAAACACCATATATTTT
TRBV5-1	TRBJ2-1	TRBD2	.	CASTLLAGGNEQFF	TGCGCCAGCACCCTTCTAGCGGGGGGAAATGAGCAGTTCTTC
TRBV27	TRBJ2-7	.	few	CASSSRAGANEQYF	TGTGCCAGCAGTTCACGCGCAGGGGCAAACGAGCAGTACTTC
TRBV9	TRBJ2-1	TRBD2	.	CASSVDPAGGLNGQFF	TGTGCCAGCAGCGTAGACCCAGCGGGAGGCCTCAATGGGCAGTTCTTC
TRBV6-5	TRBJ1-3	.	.	CASTRDWSSGNTIYF	TGTGCCAGCACCAGGGACTGGAGCTCTGGAAACACCATATATTTT
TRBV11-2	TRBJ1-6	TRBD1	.	CASSDRQGQNSPLHF	TGTGCCAGCAGCGACCGACAGGGGCAAAATTCACCCCTCCACTTT
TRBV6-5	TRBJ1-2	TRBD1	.	CASSSIDRGYGYTF	TGTGCCAGCAGTTCGATTGACAGGGGGTATGGCTACACCTTC
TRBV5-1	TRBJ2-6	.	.	CASSWTESSGANVLTF	TGCGCCAGCAGCTGGACAGAGAGCTCTGGGGCCAACGTCCTGACTTTC
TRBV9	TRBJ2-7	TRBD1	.	CASGQVGSYEQYF	TGTGCCAGCGGACAGGTGGGGTCCTACGAGCAGTACTTC
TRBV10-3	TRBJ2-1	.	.	CATTYGLGGNDEQFF	TGTGCCACTACCTACGGACTAGGGGGGAACGATGAGCAGTTCTTC
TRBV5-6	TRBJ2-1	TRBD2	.	CASSLNRLAGGPWHEQFF	TGTGCCAGCAGCTTAAACCGACTAGCGGGAGGGCCGTGGCATGAGCAGTTCTTC
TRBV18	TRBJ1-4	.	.	CASSPRPGLRGRLFF	TGTGCCAGCTCACCCCGACCGGGGCTAAGGGGGAGACTGTTTTTT
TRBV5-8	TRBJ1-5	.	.	CASSRGSYSNQPQHF	TGTGCCAGCAGCAGGGGGAGTTATAGCAATCAGCCCCAGCATTTT
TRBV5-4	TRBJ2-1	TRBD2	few	CASSSGLGQFF	TGTGCCAGCAGCTCGGGACTAGGGCAGTTCTTC
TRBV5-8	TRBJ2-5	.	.	CASSFVIQETQYF	TGTGCCAGCAGCTTTGTCATCCAAGAGACCCAGTACTTC
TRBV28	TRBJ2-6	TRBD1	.	CASNSGQEVKANVLTF	TGTGCCAGCAATTCGGGACAGGAAGTTAAGGCCAACGTCCTGACTTTC
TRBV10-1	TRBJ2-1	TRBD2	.	CASSVWTSGEQFF	TGCGCCAGCAGTGTTTGGACTAGCGGTGAGCAGTTCTTC
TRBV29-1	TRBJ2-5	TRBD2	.	CSVAGAGSGRAGETQYF	TGCAGCGTTGCGGGGGCCGGTAGCGGGAGGGCTGGAGAGACCCAGTACTTC
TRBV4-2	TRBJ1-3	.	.	CASSQGGNRWGNTIYF	TGTGCCAGCAGCCAAGGAGGGAATCGGTGGGGAAACACCATATATTTT
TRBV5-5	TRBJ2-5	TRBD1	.	CASSTPGTGRETQYF	TGTGCCAGCAGCACTCCCGGGACAGGGAGGGAGACCCAGTACTTC
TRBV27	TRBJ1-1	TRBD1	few	CASSQLDRDTEAFF	TGTGCCAGCAGTCAATTGGACAGGGACACTGAAGCTTTCTTT
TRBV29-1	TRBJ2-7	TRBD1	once	CSVEDLTRDRTYEQYF	TGCAGCGTTGAAGACCTTACCCGGGACAGAACCTACGAGCAGTACTTC
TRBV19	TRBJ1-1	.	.	CASEGGINTEAFF	TGTGCCAGTGAGGGCGGGATTAACACTGAAGCTTTCTTT
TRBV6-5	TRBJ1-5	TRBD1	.	CASSSRTGINQPQHF	TGTGCCAGCAGTTCGCGGACAGGTATCAATCAGCCCCAGCATTTT
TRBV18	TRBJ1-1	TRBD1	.	CASENRGQSEAFF	TGTGCCAGCGAAAACAGGGGCCAGTCTGAAGCTTTCTTT
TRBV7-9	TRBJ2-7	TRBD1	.	CSSSSPDREYLSYEQYF	TGTTCCAGCAGCTCCCCCGACAGGGAGTATTTGTCCTACGAGCAGTACTTC
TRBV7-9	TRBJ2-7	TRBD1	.	CASSFPVEGQGVSYEQYF	TGTGCCAGCAGCTTTCCCGTAGAGGGACAGGGAGTTTCCTACGAGCAGTACTTC
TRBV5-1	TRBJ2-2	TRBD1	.	CASSVTGAQRSGELFF	TGCGCCAGCAGCGTTACAGGGGCCCAGAGGTCCGGGGAGCTGTTTTTT